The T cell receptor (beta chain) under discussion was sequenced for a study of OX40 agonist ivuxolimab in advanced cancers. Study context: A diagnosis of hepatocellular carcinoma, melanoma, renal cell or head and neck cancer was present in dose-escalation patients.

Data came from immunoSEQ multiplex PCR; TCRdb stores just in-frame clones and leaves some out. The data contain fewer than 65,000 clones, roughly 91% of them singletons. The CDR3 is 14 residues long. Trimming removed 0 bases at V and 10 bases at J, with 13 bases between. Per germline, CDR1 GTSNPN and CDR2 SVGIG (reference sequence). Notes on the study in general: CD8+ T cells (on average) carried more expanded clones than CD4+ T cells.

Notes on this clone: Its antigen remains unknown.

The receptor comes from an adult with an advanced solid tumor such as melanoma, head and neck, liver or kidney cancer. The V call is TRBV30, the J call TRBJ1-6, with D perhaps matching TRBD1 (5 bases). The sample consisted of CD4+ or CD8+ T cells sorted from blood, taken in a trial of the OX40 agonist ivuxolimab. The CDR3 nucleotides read TGTGCCTGGAGTGTACGTCAGGGTAACTCACCCCTCCACTTT. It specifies CAWSVRQGNSPLHF.